This T cell receptor (beta chain) was sequenced for a study of T cells in Graves' hyperthyroidism and ophthalmopathy. This clonotype was counted ten times or more. The investigators amplified TCR beta CDR3 regions from RNA transcripts. The HTBI primer set served for first-round RT-PCR of the TCR CDR3. TCRdb analysed the multiplex PCR reads with MiXCR anew, one entry per CDR3 protein. The table records approximately 740,000 distinct CDR3 sequences, around 15% of them present only once. Sequencing was performed on blood. The TCR originated in a woman in her late teens or twenties with Graves' hyperthyroidism.

Here the CDR3 DNA reads TGTGCCAGCAGCTTAGCGCTCGGGGATGAGCAGTTCTTC. As protein: CASSLALGDEQFF. The J gene is TRBJ2-1, the V gene TRBV7-9, with D possibly matching TRBD2 (5 bases). This CDR3 is 13 amino acids long. Germline loops: CDR1 SEHNR, CDR2 FQNEAQ (reference sequence). V lost 0 bases to trimming and J lost 8 bases, with 8 bases between them.